Included here is one TCR beta chain sequence, with context. TCR beta CDR3 regions were amplified from RNA transcripts. The first round was an RT-PCR with HTBI primers, and the second round was a multiplex PCR. TCRdb reprocessed the multiplex PCR reads via MiXCR and lists one record per CDR3 protein. The sample carries more than 300,000 distinct CDR3 sequences, about 15% recorded once. The entry originates in a study of Graves' ophthalmopathy and Graves' hyperthyroidism. This CDR3 comprises 15 residues. The ends lost 3 bases at V and 4 bases at J; junction bases unmatched: 7. Germline CDR1 reads DFQATT; CDR2 reads SNEGSKA (reference sequence).

The J gene is TRBJ1-1, the V gene TRBV20-1; TRBD1 matches 11 bases. Sequences were obtained from peripheral blood. The origin of this receptor is an adult woman with stable Graves' hyperthyroidism. CDR3: CSASMPGQGVTEAFF. CDR3 bases: TGCAGTGCTAGCATGCCGGGACAGGGGGTCACTGAAGCTTTCTTT.